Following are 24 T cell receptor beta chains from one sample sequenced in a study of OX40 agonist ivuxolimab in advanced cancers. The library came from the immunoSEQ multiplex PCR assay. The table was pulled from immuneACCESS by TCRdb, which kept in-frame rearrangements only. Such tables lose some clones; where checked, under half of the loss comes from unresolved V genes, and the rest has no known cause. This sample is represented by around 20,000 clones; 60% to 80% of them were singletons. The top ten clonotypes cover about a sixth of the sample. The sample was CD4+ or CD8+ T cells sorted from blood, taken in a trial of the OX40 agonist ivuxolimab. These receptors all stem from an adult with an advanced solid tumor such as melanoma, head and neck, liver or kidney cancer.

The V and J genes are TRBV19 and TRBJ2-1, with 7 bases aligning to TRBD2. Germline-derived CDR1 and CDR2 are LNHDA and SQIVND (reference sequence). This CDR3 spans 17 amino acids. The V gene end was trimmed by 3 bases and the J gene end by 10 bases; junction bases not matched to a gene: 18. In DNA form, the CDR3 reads TGTGCCAGTAGTATCAATGTGAGGTTGCGGGAGAGGGACGAGCAGTTCTTC. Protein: CASSINVRLRERDEQFF.

DNA of the CDR3: TGTGCCAGCAGCCCCTTAGACAGGGGGCCAGATGGCTACACCTTC. Its translation: CASSPLDRGPDGYTF. This chain links TRBV7-9 with TRBJ1-2; 10 bases map to TRBD1. The germline V gene has CDR1 SEHNR and CDR2 FQNEAQ (reference sequence). The V segment lost 5 bases and the J segment 6 bases; nucleotides outside the gene matches: 9. CDR3 length equals 15 residues.

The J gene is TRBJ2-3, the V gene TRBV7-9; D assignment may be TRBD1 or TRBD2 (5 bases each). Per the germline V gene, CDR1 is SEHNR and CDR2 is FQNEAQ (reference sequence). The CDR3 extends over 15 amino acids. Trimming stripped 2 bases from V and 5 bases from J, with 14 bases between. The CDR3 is CASSLLQAREDTQYF. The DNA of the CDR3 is TGTGCCAGCAGCTTATTACAGGCCCGGGAAGATACGCAGTATTTT.

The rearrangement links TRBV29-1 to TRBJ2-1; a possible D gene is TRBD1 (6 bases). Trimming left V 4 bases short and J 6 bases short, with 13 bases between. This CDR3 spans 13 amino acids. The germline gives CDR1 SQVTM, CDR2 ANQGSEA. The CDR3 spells CSVVILGANEQFF. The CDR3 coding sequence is TGCAGCGTTGTTATATTGGGGGCCAATGAGCAGTTCTTC.

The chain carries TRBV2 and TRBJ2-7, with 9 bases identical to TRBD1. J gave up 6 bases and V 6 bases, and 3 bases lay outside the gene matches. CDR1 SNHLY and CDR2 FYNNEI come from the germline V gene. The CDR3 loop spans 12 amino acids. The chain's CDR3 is CASSRGQGEQYF. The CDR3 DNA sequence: TGTGCCAGCAGCCGGGGACAGGGCGAGCAGTACTTC.

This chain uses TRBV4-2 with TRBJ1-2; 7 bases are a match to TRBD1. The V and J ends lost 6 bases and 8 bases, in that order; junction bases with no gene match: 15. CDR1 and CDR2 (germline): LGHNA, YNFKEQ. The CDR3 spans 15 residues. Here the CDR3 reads CASRDPTGEEDGYTF. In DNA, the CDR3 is TGTGCCAGCAGGGATCCTACAGGGGAGGAGGACGGCTACACCTTC.

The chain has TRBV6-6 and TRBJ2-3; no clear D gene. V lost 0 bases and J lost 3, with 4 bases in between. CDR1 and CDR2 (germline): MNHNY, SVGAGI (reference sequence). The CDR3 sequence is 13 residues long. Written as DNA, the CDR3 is TGTGCCAGCAGTTACTCTCCGACAGATACGCAGTATTTT. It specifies CASSYSPTDTQYF.

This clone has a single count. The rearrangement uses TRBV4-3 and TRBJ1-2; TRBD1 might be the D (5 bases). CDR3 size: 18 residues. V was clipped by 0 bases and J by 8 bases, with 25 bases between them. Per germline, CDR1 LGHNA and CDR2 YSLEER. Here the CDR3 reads CASSQDTVRGQGLGGYTF. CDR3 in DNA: TGCGCCAGCAGCCAAGATACGGTGAGGGGTCAGGGATTGGGCGGCTACACCTTC.

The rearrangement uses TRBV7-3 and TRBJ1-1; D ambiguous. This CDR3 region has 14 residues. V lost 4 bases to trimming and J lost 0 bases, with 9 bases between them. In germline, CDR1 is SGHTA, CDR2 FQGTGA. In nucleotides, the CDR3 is TGTGCCAGCAGCTCCGAGAACATGAACACTGAAGCTTTCTTT. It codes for CASSSENMNTEAFF.

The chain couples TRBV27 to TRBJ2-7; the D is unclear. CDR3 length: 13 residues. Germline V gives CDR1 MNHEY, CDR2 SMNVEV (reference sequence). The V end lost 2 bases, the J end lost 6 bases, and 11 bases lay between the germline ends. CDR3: CASSLKRWGEQYF. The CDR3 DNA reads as TGTGCCAGCAGTTTAAAACGCTGGGGCGAGCAGTACTTC.

The CDR3 DNA reads as TGTGCCAGCAGTTACGGGGGACACTTATCCTACGAGCAGTACTTC. This translates into CASSYGGHLSYEQYF. V and J are TRBV6-6 and TRBJ2-7; TRBD1 might be the D (6 bases). In germline, CDR1 is MNHNY, CDR2 SVGAGI (reference sequence). Trimming took off 2 bases at V and 1 base at J, with 12 bases between the two ends. The CDR3 has 15 residues.

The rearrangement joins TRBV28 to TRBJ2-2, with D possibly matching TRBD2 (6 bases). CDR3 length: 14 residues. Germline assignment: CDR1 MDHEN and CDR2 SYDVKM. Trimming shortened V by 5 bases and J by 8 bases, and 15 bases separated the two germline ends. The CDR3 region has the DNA TGTGCCAGCAGTCCGTCGGGCGGGACTGGGGAGCTGTTTTTT. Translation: CASSPSGGTGELFF.

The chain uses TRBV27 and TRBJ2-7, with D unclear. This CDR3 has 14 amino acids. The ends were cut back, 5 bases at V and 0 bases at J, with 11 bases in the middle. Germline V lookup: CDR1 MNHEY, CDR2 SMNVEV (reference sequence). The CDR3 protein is CASSEHGSSYEQYF. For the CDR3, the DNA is TGTGCCAGCAGTGAACATGGCAGCTCCTACGAGCAGTACTTC.

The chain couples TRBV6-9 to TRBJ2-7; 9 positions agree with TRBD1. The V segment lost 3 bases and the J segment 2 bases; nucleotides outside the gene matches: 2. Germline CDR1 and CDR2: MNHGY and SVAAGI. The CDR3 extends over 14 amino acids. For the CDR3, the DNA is TGTGCCAGCAGTTACGGGACAGGGACCTACGAGCAGTACTTC. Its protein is CASSYGTGTYEQYF.

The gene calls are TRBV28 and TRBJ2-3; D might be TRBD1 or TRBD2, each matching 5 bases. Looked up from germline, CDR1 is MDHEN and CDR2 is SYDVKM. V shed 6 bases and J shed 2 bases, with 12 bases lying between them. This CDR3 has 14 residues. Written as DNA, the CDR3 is TGTGCCAGCAGGAAGGGACGACTCACAGATACGCAGTATTTT. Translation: CASRKGRLTDTQYF.

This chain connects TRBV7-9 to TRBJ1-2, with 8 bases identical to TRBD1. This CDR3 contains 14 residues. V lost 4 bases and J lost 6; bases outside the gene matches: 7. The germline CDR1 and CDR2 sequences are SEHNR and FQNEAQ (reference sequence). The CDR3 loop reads CASSSPDRADGYTF. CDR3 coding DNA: TGTGCCAGCAGCTCCCCGGACAGGGCAGATGGCTACACCTTC.

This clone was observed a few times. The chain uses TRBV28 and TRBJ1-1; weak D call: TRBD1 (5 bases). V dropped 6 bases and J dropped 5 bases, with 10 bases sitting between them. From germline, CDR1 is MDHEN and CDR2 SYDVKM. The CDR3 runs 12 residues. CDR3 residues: CASSYRQTEAFF. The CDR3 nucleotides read TGTGCCAGCAGCTACCGACAGACTGAAGCTTTCTTT.

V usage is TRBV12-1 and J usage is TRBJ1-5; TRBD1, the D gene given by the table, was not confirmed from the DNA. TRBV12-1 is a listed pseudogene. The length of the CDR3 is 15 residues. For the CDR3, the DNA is TGTGCCAGCAGCTTTAGACAGGGGGCTAATCAGCCCCAGCATTTT. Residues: CASSFRQGANQPQHF.

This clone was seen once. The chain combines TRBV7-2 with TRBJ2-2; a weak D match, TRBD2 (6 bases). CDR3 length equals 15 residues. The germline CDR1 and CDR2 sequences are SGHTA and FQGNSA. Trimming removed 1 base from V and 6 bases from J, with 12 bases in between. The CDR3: CASSLEWRGPGELFF. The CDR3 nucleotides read TGTGCCAGCAGCTTAGAATGGCGGGGACCCGGGGAGCTGTTTTTT.

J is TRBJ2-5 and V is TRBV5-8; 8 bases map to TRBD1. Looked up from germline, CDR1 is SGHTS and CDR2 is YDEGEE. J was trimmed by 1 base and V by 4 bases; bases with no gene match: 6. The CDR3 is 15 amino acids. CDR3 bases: TGTGCCAGCAGCCGATGGACAGGGCTCCAAGAGACCCAGTACTTC. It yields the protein CASSRWTGLQETQYF. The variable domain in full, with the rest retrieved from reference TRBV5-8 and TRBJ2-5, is EAGVTQSPTHLIKTRGQQATLRCSPISGHTSVYWYQQALGLGLQFLLWYDEGEERNRGNFPPRFSGRQFPNYSSELNVNALELEDSALYLCASSRWTGLQETQYFGPGTRLLVL.

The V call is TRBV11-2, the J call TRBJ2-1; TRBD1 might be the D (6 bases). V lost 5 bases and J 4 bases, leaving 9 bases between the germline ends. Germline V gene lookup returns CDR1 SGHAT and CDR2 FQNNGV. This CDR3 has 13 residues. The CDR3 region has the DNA TGTGCCAGCAGCCCCGGACAGTACAATGAGCAGTTCTTC. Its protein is CASSPGQYNEQFF.

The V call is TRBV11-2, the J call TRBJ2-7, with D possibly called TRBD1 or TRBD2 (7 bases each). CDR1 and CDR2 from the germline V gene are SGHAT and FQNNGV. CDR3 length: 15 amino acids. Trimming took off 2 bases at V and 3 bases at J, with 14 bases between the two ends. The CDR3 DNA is TGTGCCAGCAGCTTATCAGCGGGGACAGTCTACGAGCAGTACTTC. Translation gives CASSLSAGTVYEQYF.

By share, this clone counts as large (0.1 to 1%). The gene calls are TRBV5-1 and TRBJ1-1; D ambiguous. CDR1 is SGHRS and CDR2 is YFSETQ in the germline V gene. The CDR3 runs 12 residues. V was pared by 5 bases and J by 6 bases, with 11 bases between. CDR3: CASRDSNAEAFF. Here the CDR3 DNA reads TGCGCCAGCAGGGATAGCAATGCTGAAGCTTTCTTT.

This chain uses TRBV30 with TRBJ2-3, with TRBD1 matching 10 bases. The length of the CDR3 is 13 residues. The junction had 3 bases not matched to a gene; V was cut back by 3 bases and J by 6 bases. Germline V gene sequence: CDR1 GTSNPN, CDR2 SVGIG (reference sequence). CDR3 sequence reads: CAWRRQGADTQYF. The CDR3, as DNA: TGTGCCTGGAGGAGACAGGGGGCTGATACGCAGTATTTT.